This T cell receptor beta chain emerged from a study of T cell responses to AZD1222 COVID-19 vaccine. The CDR3 runs 16 residues. V was clipped by 3 bases and J by 2 bases, with 14 bases between them. Germline CDR1 and CDR2: WSHSY and SAAADI. Using immunoSEQ multiplex PCR, the repertoire was profiled, and TCRdb retains in-frame clones only, with some absent. The sample contains approximately 100,000 clones, roughly 88% of which appear only once. The source was peripheral blood, collected 28 days after the second AZD1222 dose. This TCR was sampled from an adult who received the AZD1222 COVID-19 vaccine. The chain carries TRBV10-2 and TRBJ2-1, with unresolved D. The CDR3 sequence is CASSELGGTTYNEQFF. The CDR3 DNA reads TGCGCCAGCAGTGAACTTGGTGGCACCACCTACAATGAGCAGTTCTTC.